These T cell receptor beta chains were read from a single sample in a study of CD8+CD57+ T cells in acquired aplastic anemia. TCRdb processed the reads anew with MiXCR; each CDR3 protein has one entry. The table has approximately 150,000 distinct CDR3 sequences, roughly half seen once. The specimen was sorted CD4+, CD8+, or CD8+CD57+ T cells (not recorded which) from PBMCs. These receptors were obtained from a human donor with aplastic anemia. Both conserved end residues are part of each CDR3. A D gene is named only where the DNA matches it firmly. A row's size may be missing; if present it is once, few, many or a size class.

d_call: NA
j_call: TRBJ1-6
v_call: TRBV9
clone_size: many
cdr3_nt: TGTGCCAGCAGGCTAGGGGATAATTCACCCCTCCACTTT
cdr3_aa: CASRLGDNSPLHF

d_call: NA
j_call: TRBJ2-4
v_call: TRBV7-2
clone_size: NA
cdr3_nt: TGTGCCAGCAGCTTAGGGAAAGGGGGACTAGCCAAAAACATTCAGTACTTC
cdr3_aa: CASSLGKGGLAKNIQYF

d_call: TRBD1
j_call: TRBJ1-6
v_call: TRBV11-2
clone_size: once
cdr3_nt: TGTGCCAGCAGCTTGGGTATAACAGGGGGCATAGGTTCACCCCTCCACTTT
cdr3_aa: CASSLGITGGIGSPLHF

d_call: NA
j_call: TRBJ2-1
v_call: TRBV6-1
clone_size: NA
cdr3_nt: TGTGCTAGCGAGACAGCGTTTTACTACAATGAGCAGTTCTTC
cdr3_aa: CASETAFYYNEQFF

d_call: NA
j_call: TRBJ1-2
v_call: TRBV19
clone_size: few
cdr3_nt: TGTGCCAGTAGTACCTACGGTGGCCAGACCTCCTATGGCTACACCTTC
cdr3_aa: CASSTYGGQTSYGYTF

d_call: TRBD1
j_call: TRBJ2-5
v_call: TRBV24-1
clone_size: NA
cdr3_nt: TGTGCCACCAGTGATTCTCTGACAGGGCGAAAGGAGACCCAGTACTTC
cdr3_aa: CATSDSLTGRKETQYF

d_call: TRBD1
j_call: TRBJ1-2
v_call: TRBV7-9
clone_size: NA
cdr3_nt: TGTGCCAGCAGTTCATCGACAGGGGGCAAGGTTGGCTACACCTTC
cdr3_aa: CASSSSTGGKVGYTF

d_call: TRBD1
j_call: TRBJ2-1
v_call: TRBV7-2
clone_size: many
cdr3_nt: TGTGCCAGCAGCTCGACAGGGGCTCTCCGGTTCTTC
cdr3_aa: CASSSTGALRFF

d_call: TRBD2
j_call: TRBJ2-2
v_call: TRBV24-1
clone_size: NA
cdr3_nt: TGTGCCACCAGTGATCTCTTCATTAGCGGGAGGGCGAACACCGGGGAGCTGTTTTTT
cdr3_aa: CATSDLFISGRANTGELFF

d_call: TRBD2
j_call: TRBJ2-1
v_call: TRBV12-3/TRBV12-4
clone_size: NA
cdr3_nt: TGTGCCAGCAGCCCTACGGGGACTAGCAGGAGAAGGTACAATGAGCAGTTCTTC
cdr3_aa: CASSPTGTSRRRYNEQFF

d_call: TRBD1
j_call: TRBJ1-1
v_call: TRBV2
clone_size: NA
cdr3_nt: TGTGCCAGCAGTGTCAGGGGGGCTGACACTGAAGCTTTCTTT
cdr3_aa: CASSVRGADTEAFF

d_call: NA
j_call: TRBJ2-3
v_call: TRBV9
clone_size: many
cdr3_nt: TGTGCCAGCAGCGTAGGTGGTATCCGTGCAGATACGCAGTATTTT
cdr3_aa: CASSVGGIRADTQYF

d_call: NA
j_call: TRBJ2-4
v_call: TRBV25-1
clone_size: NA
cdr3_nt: TGTGCCAGCAGATCTGGGACCAAAAACATTCAGTACTTC
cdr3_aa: CASRSGTKNIQYF

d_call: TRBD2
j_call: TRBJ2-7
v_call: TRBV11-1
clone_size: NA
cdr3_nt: TGTGCCAGCAGGAGGACTAGCGCTAGCGAGCAGTACTTC
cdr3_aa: CASRRTSASEQYF